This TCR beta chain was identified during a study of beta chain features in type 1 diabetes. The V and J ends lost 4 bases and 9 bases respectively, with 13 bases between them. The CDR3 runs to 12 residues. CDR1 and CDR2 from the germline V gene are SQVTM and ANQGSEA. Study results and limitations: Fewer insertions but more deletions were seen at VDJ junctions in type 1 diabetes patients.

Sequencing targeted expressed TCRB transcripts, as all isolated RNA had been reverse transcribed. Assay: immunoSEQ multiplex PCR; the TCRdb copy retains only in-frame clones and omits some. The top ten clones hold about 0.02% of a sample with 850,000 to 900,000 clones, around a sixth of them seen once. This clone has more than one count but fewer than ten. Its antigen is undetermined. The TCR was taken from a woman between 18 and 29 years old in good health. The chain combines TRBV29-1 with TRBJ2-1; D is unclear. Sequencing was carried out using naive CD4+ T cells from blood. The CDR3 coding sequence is TGCAGCGTTGTCAAGCTGAGGATTGAGCAGTTCTTC. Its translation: CSVVKLRIEQFF.